Listed below are T cell receptor beta chains from one sample, sequenced in a study of blood T cells in healthy people across ages. A single record per CDR3 protein comes from TCRdb applying MiXCR to the 5' RACE reads. This repertoire shows hundreds of thousands of distinct CDR3 sequences, just over 55% found once; its top ten account for roughly 24%. The sample consisted of blood. The receptors here all came from a man aged 40-49 years in good health. The CDR3 runs from the conserved cysteine through the conserved F or W. A D gene is named only where the DNA matches it firmly. Some rows have no size entry. The others give once, few or many, or a class for an expanded clone.

V	J	size	length	D	CDR3	DNA
TRBV30	TRBJ2-4	-	14	TRBD2	CAWSVGGGVHIQYF	TGTGCCTGGAGTGTTGGCGGGGGGGTCCACATTCAGTACTTC
TRBV4-3	TRBJ2-1	-	15	-	CASSQNWGRMDEQFF	TGCGCCAGCAGCCAAAACTGGGGGCGTATGGATGAGCAGTTCTTC
TRBV18	TRBJ2-5	-	14	TRBD1	CASSPITGEETQYF	TGTGCCAGCTCACCAATAACAGGGGAAGAGACCCAGTACTTC
TRBV7-9	TRBJ2-3	-	18	TRBD2	CASSLTTASGSITDTQYF	TGTGCCAGCAGCTTAACTACGGCTAGCGGCTCCATCACAGATACGCAGTATTTT
TRBV6-6	TRBJ2-5	-	13	-	CASSGTNQETQYF	TGTGCCAGCAGCGGGACAAACCAAGAGACCCAGTACTTC
TRBV29-1	TRBJ2-3	few	13	-	CSVAEGAADTQYF	TGCAGCGTTGCCGAGGGAGCGGCAGATACGCAGTATTTT
TRBV2	TRBJ2-1	-	17	TRBD1	CASSPRWGQGFYNEQFF	TGTGCCAGCAGCCCAAGGTGGGGACAGGGTTTCTACAATGAGCAGTTCTTC
TRBV10-3	TRBJ1-5	-	16	TRBD1	CAISESSGTDYQPQHF	TGTGCCATCAGTGAGTCCTCCGGGACAGACTATCAGCCCCAGCATTTT
TRBV3-1	TRBJ2-5	few	14	-	CASSQDRATETQYF	TGTGCCAGCAGCCAAGATCGGGCGACGGAGACCCAGTACTTC
TRBV2	TRBJ2-7	-	12	-	CASSEARDEQYF	TGTGCCAGCAGTGAGGCCAGGGACGAGCAGTACTTC
TRBV28	TRBJ2-7	-	17	-	CASRHPPPASESYEQYF	TGTGCCAGCAGACATCCACCCCCGGCTTCTGAGTCCTACGAGCAGTACTTC
TRBV13	TRBJ1-5	-	12	-	CASSGFGQPQHF	TGTGCCAGCAGCGGTTTCGGGCAGCCCCAGCATTTT
TRBV7-2	TRBJ2-1	-	14	-	CASVQQSSYNEQFF	TGTGCCAGCGTACAGCAAAGCTCCTACAATGAGCAGTTCTTC
TRBV6-6	TRBJ2-4	few	14	TRBD1	CASSGTGLENIQYF	TGTGCCAGCAGTGGGACAGGGTTAGAAAACATTCAGTACTTC
TRBV7-2	TRBJ2-5	-	17	TRBD1	CAGSLNVGQGSQETQYF	TGTGCCGGCAGCTTGAATGTGGGACAGGGGTCCCAAGAGACCCAGTACTTC
TRBV25-1	TRBJ2-7	few	19	-	CASSEYIPSVCGRTYEQYF	TGTGCCAGCAGTGAATATATACCCTCAGTATGCGGTAGGACCTACGAGCAGTACTTC
TRBV10-3	TRBJ2-7	-	14	-	CAITDPTAGNEQYF	TGTGCCATCACCGATCCGACAGCAGGGAACGAGCAGTACTTC
TRBV6-1	TRBJ2-5	-	14	-	CASPSPEVRETQYF	TGTGCCAGCCCCTCCCCGGAGGTGAGGGAGACCCAGTACTTC